This entry lists 8 T cell receptor beta chains sequenced from one sample in a study of CD8 T cell repertoires and HIV-1 epitope variants. Using immunoSEQ multiplex PCR, the repertoire was profiled, and TCRdb retains in-frame clones only, with some absent. This table holds approximately 90,000 clones, just under 75% found once. Material: uncultured baseline CD8+ T cells from peripheral blood mononuclear cells (PBMCs). These receptors were collected from a male donor with HIV.

The rearrangement joins TRBV15 to TRBJ2-1, with 11 bases lining up with TRBD1. V lost 0 bases and J lost 4; bases outside the gene matches: 11. The CDR3 sequence is 19 residues long. Per germline, CDR1 LNHNV and CDR2 YYDKDF (reference sequence). The CDR3 DNA is TGTGCCACCAGCAGAGACAGTGGTCCCGGGACAGGGGGTTACAATGAGCAGTTCTTC. As protein: CATSRDSGPGTGGYNEQFF.

J is TRBJ2-1 and V is TRBV6-5; possibly TRBD1 for D (6 bases). CDR1 and CDR2 (germline): MNHEY, SVGAGI. The V end was cut by 5 bases, the J end by 9 bases, with 14 bases between. The CDR3 covers 13 residues. CDR3 in DNA: TGTGCCAGCAGTACAGCAGGGGAAGGTGAGCAGTTCTTC. Its translation: CASSTAGEGEQFF.

V gene TRBV19 combines with J gene TRBJ2-5, with TRBD1 matching 11 bases. Trimming at V came to 4 bases and at J to 7 bases, leaving 11 bases not matched to a gene. The length of the CDR3 is 16 residues. From germline, CDR1 is LNHDA and CDR2 SQIVND (reference sequence). The DNA of the CDR3 is TGTGCCAGTAGTACTGGACAGGGGGCGTTATCAGGGACCCAGTACTTC. This sequence encodes CASSTGQGALSGTQYF.

This chain connects TRBV13 to TRBJ2-6, with TRBD1 matching 7 bases. The CDR3 totals 15 residues. Trimming at V came to 3 bases and at J to 12 bases, leaving 11 bases not matched to a gene. CDR1 and CDR2 from the germline V gene are PRHDT and FYEKMQ (reference sequence). Here the CDR3 DNA reads TGTGCCAGCAGCTTGGGGTCGGGACAGAAGGGCGTCCTGACTTTC. Its protein product is CASSLGSGQKGVLTF. Combining the CDR3 with reference TRBV13 and TRBJ2-6 gives the whole variable domain AAGVIQSPRHLIKEKRETATLKCYPIPRHDTVYWYQQGPGQDPQFLISFYEKMQSDKGSIPDRFSAQQFSDYHSELNMSSLELGDSALYFCASSLGSGQKGVLTFGAGSRLTVL.

This sequence joins TRBV28 and TRBJ2-2, with D maybe TRBD2 (5 bases). V lost 3 bases and J lost 4, with 9 bases in between. The CDR3 sequence is 14 residues long. Germline V gene sequence: CDR1 MDHEN, CDR2 SYDVKM. The CDR3 DNA follows: TGTGCCAGCAGTTTCGGACTCCTCACCGGGGAGCTGTTTTTT. Translated, it gives CASSFGLLTGELFF.

The V gene is TRBV28, the J gene TRBJ2-7, with TRBD2 identical over 9 bases. V was pared by 3 bases and J by 1 base, with 4 bases of the junction left unmatched. Germline values: CDR1 MDHEN, CDR2 SYDVKM. The CDR3 is 15 residues long. The CDR3 region is CASSLFAGGSYEQYF. CDR3 DNA sequence: TGTGCCAGCAGTTTGTTTGCGGGAGGGTCCTACGAGCAGTACTTC.

The rearrangement links TRBV13 to TRBJ2-5; D is uncertain. The CDR3 runs 13 residues. Germline V gene data show CDR1 as PRHDT and CDR2 as FYEKMQ (reference sequence). Between the trimmed V and J ends, which lost 5 bases and 1 base, there was a span of 8 bases. Here the CDR3 reads CASSPDPQETQYF. The CDR3 coding sequence is TGTGCCAGCAGCCCCGACCCCCAAGAGACCCAGTACTTC.

The chain recombines TRBV9 with TRBJ1-2, with D perhaps TRBD1 (5 bases). This CDR3 region has 14 residues. Trimming pared 4 bases from V and 3 bases from J, leaving 13 bases between. Germline CDR1 reads SGDLS; CDR2 reads YYNGEE. CDR3 coding DNA: TGTGCCAGCAGCAGCCCCGGGACCGACTATGGCTACACCTTC. This gives the protein CASSSPGTDYGYTF.